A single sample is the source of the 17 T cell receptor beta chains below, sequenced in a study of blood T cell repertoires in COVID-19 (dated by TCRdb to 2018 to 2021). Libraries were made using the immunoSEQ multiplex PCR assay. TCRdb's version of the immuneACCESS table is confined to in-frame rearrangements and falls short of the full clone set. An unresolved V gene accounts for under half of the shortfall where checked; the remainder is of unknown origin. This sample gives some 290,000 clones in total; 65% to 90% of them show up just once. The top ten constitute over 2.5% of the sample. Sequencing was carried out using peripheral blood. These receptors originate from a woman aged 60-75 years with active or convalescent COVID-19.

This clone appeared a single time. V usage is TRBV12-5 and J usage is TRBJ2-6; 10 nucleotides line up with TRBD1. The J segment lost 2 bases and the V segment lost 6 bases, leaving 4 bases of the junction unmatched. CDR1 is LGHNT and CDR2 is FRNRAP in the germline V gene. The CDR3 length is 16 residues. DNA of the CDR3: TGTGCTAGTGGCTTGACAGGGGGCGCTGGGGCCAACGTCCTGACTTTC. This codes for CASGLTGGAGANVLTF.

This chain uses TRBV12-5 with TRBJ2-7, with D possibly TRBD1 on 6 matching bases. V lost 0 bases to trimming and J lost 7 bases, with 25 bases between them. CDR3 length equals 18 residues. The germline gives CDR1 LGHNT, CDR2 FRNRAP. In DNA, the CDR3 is TGTGCTAGTGGTTTGGTCCTGGGGGCCCCACAGGCGCCTAAAGAGCAGTACTTC. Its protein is CASGLVLGAPQAPKEQYF.

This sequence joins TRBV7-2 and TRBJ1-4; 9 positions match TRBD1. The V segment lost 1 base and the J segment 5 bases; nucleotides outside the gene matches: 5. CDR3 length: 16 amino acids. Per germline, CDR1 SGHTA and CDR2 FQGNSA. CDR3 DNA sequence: TGTGCCAGCAGCTTAGTAGGGGGGACAGGGAATGAAAAACTGTTTTTT. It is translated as CASSLVGGTGNEKLFF.

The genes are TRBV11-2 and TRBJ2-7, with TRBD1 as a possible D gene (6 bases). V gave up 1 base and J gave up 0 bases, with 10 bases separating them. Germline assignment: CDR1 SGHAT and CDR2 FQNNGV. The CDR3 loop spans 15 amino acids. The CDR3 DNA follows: TGTGCCAGCAGCTTAGGGCCAGGGGACTCCTACGAGCAGTACTTC. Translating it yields CASSLGPGDSYEQYF.

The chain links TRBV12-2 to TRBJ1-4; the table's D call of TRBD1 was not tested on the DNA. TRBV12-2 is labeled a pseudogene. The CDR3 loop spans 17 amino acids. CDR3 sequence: CASRLLTQQDNNEKLFF. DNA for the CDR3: TGTGCAAGTCGCTTATTAACGCAACAGGATAATAATGAAAAACTGTTTTTT.

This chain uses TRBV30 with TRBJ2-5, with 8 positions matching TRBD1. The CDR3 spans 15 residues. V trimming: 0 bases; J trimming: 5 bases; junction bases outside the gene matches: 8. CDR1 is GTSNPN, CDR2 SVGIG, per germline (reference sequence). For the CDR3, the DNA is TGTGCCTGGAGTGTAACGCCAGGGGGCTTGGAGACCCAGTACTTC. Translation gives CAWSVTPGGLETQYF.

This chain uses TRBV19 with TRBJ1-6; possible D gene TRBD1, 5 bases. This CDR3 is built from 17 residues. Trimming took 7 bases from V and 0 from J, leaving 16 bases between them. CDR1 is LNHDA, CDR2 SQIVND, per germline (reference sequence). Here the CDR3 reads CASIAVGGGSYNSPLHF. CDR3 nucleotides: TGTGCCAGTATCGCAGTGGGGGGAGGCTCCTATAATTCACCCCTCCACTTT.

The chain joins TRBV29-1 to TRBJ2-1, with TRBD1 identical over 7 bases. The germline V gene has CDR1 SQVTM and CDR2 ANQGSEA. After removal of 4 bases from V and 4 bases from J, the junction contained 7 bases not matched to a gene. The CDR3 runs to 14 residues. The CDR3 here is CSVGKRGLYNEQFF. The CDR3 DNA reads TGCAGCGTTGGTAAGAGGGGGCTATACAATGAGCAGTTCTTC.

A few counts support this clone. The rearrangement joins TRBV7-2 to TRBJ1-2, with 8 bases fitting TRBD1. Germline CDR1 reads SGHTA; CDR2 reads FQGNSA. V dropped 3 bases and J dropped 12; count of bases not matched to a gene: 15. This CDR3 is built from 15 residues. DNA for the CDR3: TGTGCCAGCAGCTTGGGGGGAGGGACAGGAAGTTTCCACACCTTC. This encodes CASSLGGGTGSFHTF.

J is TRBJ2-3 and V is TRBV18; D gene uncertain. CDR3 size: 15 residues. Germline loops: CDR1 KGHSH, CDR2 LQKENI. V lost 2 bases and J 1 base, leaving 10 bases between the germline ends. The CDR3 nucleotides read TGTGCCAGCTCACCATCAGTCTCTGGCACAGATACGCAGTATTTT. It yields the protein CASSPSVSGTDTQYF.

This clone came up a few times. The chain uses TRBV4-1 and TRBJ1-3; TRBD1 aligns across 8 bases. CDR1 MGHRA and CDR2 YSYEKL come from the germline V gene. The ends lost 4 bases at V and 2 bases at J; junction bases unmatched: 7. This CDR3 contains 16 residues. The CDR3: CASSREGQGTGNTIYF. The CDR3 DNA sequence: TGCGCCAGCAGCCGAGAAGGACAGGGAACTGGAAACACCATATATTTT.

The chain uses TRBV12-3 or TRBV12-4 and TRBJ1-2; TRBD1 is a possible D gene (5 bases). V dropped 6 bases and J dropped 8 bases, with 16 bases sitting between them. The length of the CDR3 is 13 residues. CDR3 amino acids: CASSLLIGGGYTF. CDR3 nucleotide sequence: TGTGCCAGCAGCCTTCTCATCGGGGGAGGCTACACCTTC.

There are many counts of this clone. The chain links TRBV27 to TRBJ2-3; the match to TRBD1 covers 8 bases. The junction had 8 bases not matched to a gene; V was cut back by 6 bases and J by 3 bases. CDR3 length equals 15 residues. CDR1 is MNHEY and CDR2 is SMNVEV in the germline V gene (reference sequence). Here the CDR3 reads CASSQGASSTDTQYF. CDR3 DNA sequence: TGTGCCAGCAGCCAGGGGGCAAGTAGTACAGATACGCAGTATTTT.

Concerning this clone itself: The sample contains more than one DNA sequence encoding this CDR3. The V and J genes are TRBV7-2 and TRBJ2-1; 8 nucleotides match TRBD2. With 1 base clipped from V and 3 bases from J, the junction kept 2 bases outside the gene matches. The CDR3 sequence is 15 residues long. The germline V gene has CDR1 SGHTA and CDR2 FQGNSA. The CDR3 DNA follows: TGTGCCAGCAGCTTAGTCGGGGGGGGCTACAATGAGCAGTTCTTC. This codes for CASSLVGGGYNEQFF.

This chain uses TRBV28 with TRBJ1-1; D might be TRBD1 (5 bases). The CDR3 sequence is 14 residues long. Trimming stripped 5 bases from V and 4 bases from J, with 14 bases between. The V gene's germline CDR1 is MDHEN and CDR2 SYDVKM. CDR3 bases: TGTGCCAGCAGTCCCTCCGGGGGTAGCACTGAAGCTTTCTTT. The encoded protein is CASSPSGGSTEAFF.

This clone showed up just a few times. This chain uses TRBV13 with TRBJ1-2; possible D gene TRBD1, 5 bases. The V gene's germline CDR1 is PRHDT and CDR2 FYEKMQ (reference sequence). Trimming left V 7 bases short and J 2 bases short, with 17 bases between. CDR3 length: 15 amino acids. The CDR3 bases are TGTGCCAGCACCCCGACAGTACTCAAAAACTATGGCTACACCTTC. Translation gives CASTPTVLKNYGYTF.

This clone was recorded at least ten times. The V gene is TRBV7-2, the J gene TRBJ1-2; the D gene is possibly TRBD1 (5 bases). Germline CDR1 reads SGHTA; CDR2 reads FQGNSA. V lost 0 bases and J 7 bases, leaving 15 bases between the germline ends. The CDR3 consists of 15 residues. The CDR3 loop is CASSLASSSRAGYTF. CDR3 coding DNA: TGTGCCAGCAGCTTAGCTAGCTCAAGCAGGGCTGGCTACACCTTC. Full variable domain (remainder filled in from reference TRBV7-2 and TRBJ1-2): GAGVSQSPSNKVTEKGKDVELRCDPISGHTALYWYRQSLGQGLEFLIYFQGNSAPDKSGLPSDRFSAERTGGSVSTLTIQRTQQEDSAVYLCASSLASSSRAGYTFGSGTRLTVV.